This T cell receptor beta chain comes out of a study of PD-1 blockade in classical Hodgkin lymphoma. About this clone: The antigen remains undetermined. This same CDR3 is encoded by further DNA sequences in the sample.

Whole-study findings and limits: What caused the repertoire differences, perhaps disease activity or prior therapy, remains undefined. Partial responders and progressors had significantly lower baseline TCR diversity.

Relapse after autologous stem cell transplantation occurred in every patient, and brentuximab vedotin exposure varied. The protocol was immunoSEQ multiplex PCR, while the TCRdb copy is restricted to in-frame clones and leaves out a portion. The table records more than 90,000 clones, roughly 81% of them present only once. V was trimmed by 0 bases and J by 4 bases, leaving 4 bases between them. The germline CDR1 and CDR2 sequences are SGDLS and YYNGEE. The CDR3 runs to 13 residues. The chain carries TRBV9 and TRBJ2-2; no definite D call. Specimen: peripheral blood mononuclear cells (PBMCs), collected before the second cycle of nivolumab. The TCR originated in a human donor with classical Hodgkin lymphoma. The CDR3 DNA follows: TGTGCCAGCAGCGTAGGCGTCACCGGGGAGCTGTTTTTT. Its translation is CASSVGVTGELFF. The full variable domain, in which reference TRBV9 and TRBJ2-2 provide the parts outside the CDR3, is DSGVTQTPKHLITATGQRVTLRCSPRSGDLSVYWYQQSLDQGLQFLIQYYNGEERAKGNILERFSAQQFPDLHSELNLSSLELGDSALYFCASSVGVTGELFFGEGSRLTVL.